This T cell receptor (beta chain) comes out of a study of early T cells in non-severe SARS-CoV-2 infection. A single record per CDR3 protein comes from TCRdb applying MiXCR to the 5' RACE reads. The table shows 40,000 or so distinct CDR3 sequences, with around a tenth occurring only once. Study results and caveats: Missing private and CD4 specificities, VDJdb matching favored anti-spike CD8 responses.

As concerns this clonotype: Antigen unknown.

The sequence was obtained from an adult who was a healthcare worker with PCR-confirmed SARS-CoV-2 infection or an uninfected control (not recorded which). The specimen sequenced was whole blood.

The chain's CDR3 is CAISEASGAYEQYF. CDR3 nucleotide sequence: TGTGCCATCAGTGAGGCTAGCGGTGCCTACGAGCAGTACTTC. The chain uses TRBV10-3 and TRBJ2-7, with 7 bases that match TRBD2. Germline V CDR1 and CDR2: ENHRY, SYGVKD. This CDR3 region has 14 residues. The ends lost 2 bases at V and 2 bases at J; junction bases unmatched: 3.